This T cell receptor (beta chain) derives from a study of beta chain features in type 1 diabetes. Overall study findings and caveats: Patients with Type 1 diabetes showed moderately but significantly shorter TCRB CDR3s in all four CD4+ subsets. For patients and controls alike, PCR might favor shorter templates to the same degree. Among type 1 diabetes patients, VDJ junctions had fewer insertions and more deletions.

This clone was detected a few times. What it recognizes is unknown. Within the sample, other DNA sequences also encode this same CDR3. The entirety of the isolated RNA underwent reverse transcription, so expressed TCRB transcripts were sequenced. Assay used: immunoSEQ multiplex PCR; TCRdb lists only in-frame clones, some missing. The sample holds around 690,000 clones, about an eighth seen once. The CDR3 covers 13 residues. CDR1 and CDR2 (germline): MDHEN, SYDVKM. Trimming shortened V by 4 bases and J by 2 bases, and 3 bases separated the two germline ends. The V gene is TRBV28, the J gene TRBJ2-6; no clear D. The receptor's source is a man in his thirties or forties with type 1 diabetes. The specimen was naive CD4+ T cells from blood. CDR3 in amino acids: CASSSPGANVLTF. Written as DNA, the CDR3 is TGTGCCAGCAGTTCCCCTGGGGCCAACGTCCTGACTTTC.